This TCR beta chain came from a study of technical replicates of blood from several donors. The CDR3 is 15 amino acids. V lost 2 bases and J lost 2, with 13 bases in between. Germline V CDR1 and CDR2: MNHNS, SASEGT. The table came from immunoSEQ multiplex PCR; TCRdb's copy has only in-frame clones and leaves some out. The sample has roughly 68,000 clones; roughly 86% are singletons. The TCR comes from a human donor in good health. Some clones in this sample may be carry-over from other donors' samples. The source material was PBMCs. The rearrangement links TRBV6-1 to TRBJ2-7; D is possibly TRBD2 (7 bases). The CDR3 DNA follows: TGTGCCAGCAGTGAACGAGGGGGGGGAACCTACGAGCAGTACTTC. Its translation is CASSERGGGTYEQYF.